The source of this T cell receptor beta chain is a study of metastatic and nonmetastatic thyroid tumors. Turning to the study itself: Both malignant and benign thyroid patients supplied peripheral blood and tumor or nodule tissue samples, across which the repertoires of these patients were then compared. Findings of the study overall: Reportedly, malignant thyroid tumors had significantly higher TCR beta diversity than benign nodules, in blood and tumor.

None of the patients had undergone any treatment ahead of thyroid surgery. Under the authors' procedure: The study built a papillary thyroid cancer distant-metastasis classifier from CDR3 differences across clinicopathological groups. MiXCR reprocessed the PCR reads for TCRdb. The V and J calls and clone size are TCRdb's, not the authors'. This sample has around 6,000 clones, with about 16% found just once. Worth noting for this clone: Its antigen is unknown. A junction end diverges from the germline sequence, so it may reflect a read error.

This TCR came from a male donor with papillary thyroid cancer or a benign thyroid nodule (not recorded which). Some clones in this sample may be carry-over from other donors' samples. Sequencing was carried out using tumor tissue.

The CDR3 DNA reads TGTGCCAACAGTTTAATGGGCTTGGGGCTAGCGGGCTTTGACAATGAGCAGTTCTTC. Translated: CANSLMGLGLAGFDNEQFF. The genes are TRBV12-3 or TRBV12-4 and TRBJ2-1; 8 nucleotides match TRBD2. The CDR3 covers 19 residues.